This T cell receptor (beta chain) was documented in a study of response to subunit inactivated influenza vaccine listed by TCRdb under 2018. Context from the whole study: Deep quantitative T cell receptor repertoire profiling was used in the study to track responses to a trivalent subunit inactivated influenza vaccine.

What the authors observed across the whole study: The authors suggested that each seasonal influenza vaccination may recruit only a limited number of new T cells.

Library method: RT-PCR. Instrument on record: Illumina HiSeq 2500. The raw public data were reprocessed by TCRdb itself: fastp quality trimming at Q25, MiXCR clonotype calling, in-frame beta chains only. Each CDR3 protein gets just one entry, which takes the most common genes and DNA from the rows behind it. The sample includes almost 250,000 distinct CDR3 sequences, with 12% observed a single time. The ten largest clones capture approximately 7.8% of the sample. The junction shows trimming of 2 bases on V and 3 bases on J, plus 5 bases between the germline ends. CDR1 and CDR2, per the germline V gene (reference sequence), are MNHNY and SVGAGI. From the cysteine through the phenylalanine, the CDR3 covers 13 amino acids. The retained sequence is limited to the CDR3, 39 bases, with the frame set at the first base. In the case of this clonotype: Its binding antigen is unknown. The input lacks base qualities; no much larger clone sits a single base away.

This TCR was recovered from a man aged 50 to 59 who received an inactivated influenza vaccine. Donor details come from another sample of the same person, matched by shared clones. The sequences come from non-naive T cells sorted from PBMCs, collected 14 to 15 days before vaccination. The meaning of the sample's cell subset or site label: memory T cell fraction. The sequence joins TRBV6-6 to TRBJ1-3, with the D gene not confidently named. The base sequence is TGTGCCAGCAGTTACGACGGTGGAAACACCATATATTTT. Its product reads: CASSYDGGNTIYF.